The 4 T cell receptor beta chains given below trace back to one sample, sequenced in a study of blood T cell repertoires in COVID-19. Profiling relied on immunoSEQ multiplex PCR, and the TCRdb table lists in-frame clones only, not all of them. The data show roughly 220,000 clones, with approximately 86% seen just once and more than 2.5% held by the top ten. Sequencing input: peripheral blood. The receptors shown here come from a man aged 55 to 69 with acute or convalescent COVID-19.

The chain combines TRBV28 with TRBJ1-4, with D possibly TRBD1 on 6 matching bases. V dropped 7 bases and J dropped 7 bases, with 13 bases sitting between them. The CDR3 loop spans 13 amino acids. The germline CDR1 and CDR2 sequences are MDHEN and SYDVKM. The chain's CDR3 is CASMAGVREKLFF. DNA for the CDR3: TGTGCCAGCATGGCAGGGGTTCGTGAAAAACTGTTTTTT.

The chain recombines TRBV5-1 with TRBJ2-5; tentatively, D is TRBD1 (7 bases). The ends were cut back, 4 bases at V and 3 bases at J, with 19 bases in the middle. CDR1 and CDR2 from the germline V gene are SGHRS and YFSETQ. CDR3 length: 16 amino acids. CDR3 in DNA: TGCGCCAGCAGCCGAACAGGGGCCGGGGGTAAAGAGACCCAGTACTTC. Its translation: CASSRTGAGGKETQYF.

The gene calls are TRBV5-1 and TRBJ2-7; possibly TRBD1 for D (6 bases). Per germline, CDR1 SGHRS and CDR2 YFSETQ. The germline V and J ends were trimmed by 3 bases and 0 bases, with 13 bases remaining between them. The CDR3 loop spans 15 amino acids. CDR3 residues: CASSSNREISYEQYF. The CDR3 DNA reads TGCGCCAGCAGCTCTAACAGGGAAATCTCCTACGAGCAGTACTTC. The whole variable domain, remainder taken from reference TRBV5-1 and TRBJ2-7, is KAGVTQTPRYLIKTRGQQVTLSCSPISGHRSVSWYQQTPGQGLQFLFEYFSETQRNKGNFPGRFSGRQFSNSRSEMNVSTLELGDSALYLCASSSNREISYEQYFGPGTRLTVT.

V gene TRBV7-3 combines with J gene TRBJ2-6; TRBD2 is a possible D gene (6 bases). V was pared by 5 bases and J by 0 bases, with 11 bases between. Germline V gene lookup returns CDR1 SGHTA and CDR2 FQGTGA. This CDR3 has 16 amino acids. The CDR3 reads CASSPSRGSGANVLTF. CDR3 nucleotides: TGTGCCAGCAGCCCGTCGCGGGGCTCTGGGGCCAACGTCCTGACTTTC.